The next 4 T cell receptor beta chains were all read from a single sample in a study of tumor-infiltrating lymphocytes in primary liver carcinoma. A primer in the constant region served to generate TCR beta cDNA from 450 to 600 ng of total RNA. For TCR beta, libraries were produced by three nested multiplex PCR rounds using slightly modified ARM-PCR. TRBV1-TRBV30 forward and Cbeta reverse primers drove the first two roughly 10-cycle rounds. TCRdb reprocessed the multiplex PCR reads with MiXCR, giving one entry per CDR3 protein. This sample has roughly 49,000 distinct CDR3 sequences, with about two thirds found just once. Taking about 18-31 mg of unsorted bulk tissue, the authors co-extracted RNA and DNA. Sequencing was performed on liver tumor tissue from sampling region 5. The subset here: tumor region T5, tumor centre. The receptors derive from a man in his forties with primary liver carcinoma and hepatitis B virus infection.

This clonotype was seen only once. A much larger clone is a single base away; this may be a read error. The genes are TRBV28 and TRBJ1-4; D perhaps matches TRBD1 (5 bases). This CDR3 is built from 14 residues. Germline CDR1 is MDHEN and CDR2 is SYDVKM. Trimming shortened V by 2 bases and J by 10 bases, and 14 bases separated the two germline ends. CDR3 coding DNA: TGTGCCAGCAGTTTAAACAGGATAAACGGAAAACTGTTTTTT. Its translation is CASSLNRINGKLFF.

The V call is TRBV21-1, the J call TRBJ2-1; TRBD2, the D gene given by the table, was not confirmed from the DNA. TRBV21-1 is an annotated pseudogene. The length of the CDR3 is 15 residues. CDR3 residues: CISSCTSGRPNEQFF. CDR3 DNA: TGTATCAGCAGCTGCACTAGCGGGAGGCCCAATGAGCAGTTCTTC.

This clonotype was observed many times. The J gene is TRBJ2-1, the V gene TRBV10-1; either TRBD1 or TRBD2 may fit D (5 bases each). The CDR3 has 15 amino acids. V was clipped by 4 bases and J by 2 bases, with 12 bases between them. Germline CDR1 and CDR2: WNHNN and SYGVQD (reference sequence). CDR3 coding DNA: TGCGCCAGCAGTGTAAGAGGGGAAGCCTACAATGAGCAGTTCTTC. Translation gives CASSVRGEAYNEQFF.

This clonotype has a single count. CDR3 DNA: TGTGCCAGCAGCCTAGCGGGGATCTACAATGAGCAGTTCTTC. It encodes CASSLAGIYNEQFF. The genes are TRBV6-5 and TRBJ2-1; 9 positions match TRBD2. Trimming at V came to 6 bases and at J to 3 bases, leaving 3 bases not matched to a gene. CDR1 is MNHEY, CDR2 SVGAGI, per germline. The CDR3 loop spans 14 amino acids.